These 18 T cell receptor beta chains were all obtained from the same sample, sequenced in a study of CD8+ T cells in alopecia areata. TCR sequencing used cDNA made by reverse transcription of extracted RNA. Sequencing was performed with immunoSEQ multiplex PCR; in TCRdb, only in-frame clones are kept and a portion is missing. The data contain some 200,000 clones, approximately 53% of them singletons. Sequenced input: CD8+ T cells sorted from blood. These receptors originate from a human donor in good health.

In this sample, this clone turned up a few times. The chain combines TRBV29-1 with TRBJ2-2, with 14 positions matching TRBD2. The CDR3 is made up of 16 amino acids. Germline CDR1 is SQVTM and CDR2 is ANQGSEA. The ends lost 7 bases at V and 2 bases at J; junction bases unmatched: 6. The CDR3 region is CSAGLAGGSNTGELFF. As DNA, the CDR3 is TGCAGCGCAGGACTAGCGGGGGGCTCTAACACCGGGGAGCTGTTTTTT.

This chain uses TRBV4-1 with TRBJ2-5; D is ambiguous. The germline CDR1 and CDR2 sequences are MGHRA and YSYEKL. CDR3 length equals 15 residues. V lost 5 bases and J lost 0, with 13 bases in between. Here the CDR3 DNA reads TGCGCCAGCAGCTCGACTCCGGCTGACCAAGAGACCCAGTACTTC. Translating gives CASSSTPADQETQYF.

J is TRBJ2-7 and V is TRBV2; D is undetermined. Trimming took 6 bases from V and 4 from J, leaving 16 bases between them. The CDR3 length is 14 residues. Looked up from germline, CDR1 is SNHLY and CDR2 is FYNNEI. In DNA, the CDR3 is TGTGCCAGCAGCCAACCCGAATTGCTGTACGAGCAGTACTTC. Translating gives CASSQPELLYEQYF. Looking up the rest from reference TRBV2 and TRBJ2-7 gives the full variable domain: EPEVTQTPSHQVTQMGQEVILRCVPISNHLYFYWYRQILGQKVEFLVSFYNNEISEKSEIFDDQFSVERPDGSNFTLKIRSTKLEDSAMYFCASSQPELLYEQYFGPGTRLTVT.

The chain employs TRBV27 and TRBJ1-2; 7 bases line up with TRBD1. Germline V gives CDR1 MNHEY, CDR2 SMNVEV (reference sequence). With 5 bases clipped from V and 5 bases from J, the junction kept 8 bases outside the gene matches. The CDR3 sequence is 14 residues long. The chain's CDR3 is CASSPDRAQYGYTF. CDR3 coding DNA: TGTGCCAGCAGTCCCGACAGGGCGCAGTATGGCTACACCTTC.

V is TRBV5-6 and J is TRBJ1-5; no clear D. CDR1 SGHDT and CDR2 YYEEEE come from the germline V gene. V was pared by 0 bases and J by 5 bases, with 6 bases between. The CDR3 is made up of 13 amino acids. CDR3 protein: CASSLAEHQPQHF. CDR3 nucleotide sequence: TGTGCCAGCAGCTTGGCGGAACATCAGCCCCAGCATTTT.

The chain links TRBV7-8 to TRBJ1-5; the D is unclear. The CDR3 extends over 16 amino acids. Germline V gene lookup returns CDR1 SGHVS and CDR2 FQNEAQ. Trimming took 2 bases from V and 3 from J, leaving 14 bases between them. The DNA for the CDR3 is TGTGCCAGCAGCTTAAGTGGGGAAGTGAACAATCAGCCCCAGCATTTT. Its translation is CASSLSGEVNNQPQHF.

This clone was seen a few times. The DNA of the CDR3 is TGTGCCAGCAGCTTAACAGGGTACGGATCCTACAATGAGCAGTTCTTC. Amino acids: CASSLTGYGSYNEQFF. The chain joins TRBV5-6 to TRBJ2-1; a possible D gene is TRBD1 (6 bases). V shed 2 bases and J shed 1 base, with 13 bases lying between them. CDR1 and CDR2 (germline): SGHDT, YYEEEE. This CDR3 has 16 residues. Full variable domain (rest looked up from reference TRBV5-6 and TRBJ2-1): DAGVTQSPTHLIKTRGQQVTLRCSPKSGHDTVSWYQQALGQGPQFIFQYYEEEERQRGNFPDRFSGHQFPNYSSELNVNALLLGDSALYLCASSLTGYGSYNEQFFGPGTRLTVL.

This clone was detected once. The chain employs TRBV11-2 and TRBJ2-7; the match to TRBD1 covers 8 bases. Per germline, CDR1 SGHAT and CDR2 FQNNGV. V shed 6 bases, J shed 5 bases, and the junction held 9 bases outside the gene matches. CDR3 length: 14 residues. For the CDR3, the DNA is TGTGCCAGCAGGGATATGCCGACAGGGGACGAGCAGTACTTC. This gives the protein CASRDMPTGDEQYF.

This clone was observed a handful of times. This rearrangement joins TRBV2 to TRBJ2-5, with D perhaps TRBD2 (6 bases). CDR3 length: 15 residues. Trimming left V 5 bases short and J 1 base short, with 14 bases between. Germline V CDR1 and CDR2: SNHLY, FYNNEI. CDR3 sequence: CASSPPLGLQETQYF. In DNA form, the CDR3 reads TGTGCCAGCAGTCCTCCTCTGGGACTCCAAGAGACCCAGTACTTC. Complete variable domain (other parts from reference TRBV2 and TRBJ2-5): EPEVTQTPSHQVTQMGQEVILRCVPISNHLYFYWYRQILGQKVEFLVSFYNNEISEKSEIFDDQFSVERPDGSNFTLKIRSTKLEDSAMYFCASSPPLGLQETQYFGPGTRLLVL.

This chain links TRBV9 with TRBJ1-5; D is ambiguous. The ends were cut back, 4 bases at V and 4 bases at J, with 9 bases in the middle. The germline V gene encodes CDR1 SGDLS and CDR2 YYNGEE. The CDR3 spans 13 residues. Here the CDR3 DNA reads TGTGCCAGCAGCTCTGAGGTGAATCAGCCCCAGCATTTT. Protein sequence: CASSSEVNQPQHF. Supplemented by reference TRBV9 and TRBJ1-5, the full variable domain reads DSGVTQTPKHLITATGQRVTLRCSPRSGDLSVYWYQQSLDQGLQFLIQYYNGEERAKGNILERFSAQQFPDLHSELNLSSLELGDSALYFCASSSEVNQPQHFGDGTRLSIL.

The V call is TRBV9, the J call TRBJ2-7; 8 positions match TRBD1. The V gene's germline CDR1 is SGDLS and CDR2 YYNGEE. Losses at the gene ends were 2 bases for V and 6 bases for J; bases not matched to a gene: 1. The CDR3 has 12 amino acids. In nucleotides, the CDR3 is TGTGCCAGCAGCGTGACAGGGGTCGAGCAGTACTTC. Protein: CASSVTGVEQYF.

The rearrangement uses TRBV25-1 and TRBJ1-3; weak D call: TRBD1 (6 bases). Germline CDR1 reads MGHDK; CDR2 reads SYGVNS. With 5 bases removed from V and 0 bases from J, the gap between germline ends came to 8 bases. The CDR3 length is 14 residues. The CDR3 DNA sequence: TGTGCCAGCAGTAAAGGGGGCTCTGGAAACACCATATATTTT. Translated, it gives CASSKGGSGNTIYF.

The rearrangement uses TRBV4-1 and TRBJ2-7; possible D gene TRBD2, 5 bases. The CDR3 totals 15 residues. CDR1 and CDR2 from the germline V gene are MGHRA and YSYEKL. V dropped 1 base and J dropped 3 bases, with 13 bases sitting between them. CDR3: CASSQARGSGYEQYF. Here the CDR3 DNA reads TGCGCCAGCAGCCAAGCCCGGGGTTCGGGCTACGAGCAGTACTTC.

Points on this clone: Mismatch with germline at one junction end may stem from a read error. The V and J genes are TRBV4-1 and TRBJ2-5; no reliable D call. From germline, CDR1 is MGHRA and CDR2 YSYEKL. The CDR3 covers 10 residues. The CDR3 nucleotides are TGTGCCAGCACTAAAGAGACCCAGTACTTC. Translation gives CASTKETQYF.

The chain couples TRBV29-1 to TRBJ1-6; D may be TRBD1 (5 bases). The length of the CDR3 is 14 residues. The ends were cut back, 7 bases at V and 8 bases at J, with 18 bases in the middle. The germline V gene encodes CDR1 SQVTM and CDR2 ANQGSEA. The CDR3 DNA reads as TGCAGCGCCCGGGACGGCTCTTCGTATTCACCCCTCCACTTT. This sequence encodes CSARDGSSYSPLHF.

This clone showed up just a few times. Here the CDR3 reads CASSLQQGSEQYF. DNA for the CDR3: TGTGCCAGCAGTCTTCAACAGGGGAGCGAGCAGTACTTC. The gene calls are TRBV27 and TRBJ2-7; 7 bases line up with TRBD1. The CDR3 has 13 residues. The ends lost 5 bases at V and 6 bases at J; junction bases unmatched: 7. Germline V gene data show CDR1 as MNHEY and CDR2 as SMNVEV (reference sequence).

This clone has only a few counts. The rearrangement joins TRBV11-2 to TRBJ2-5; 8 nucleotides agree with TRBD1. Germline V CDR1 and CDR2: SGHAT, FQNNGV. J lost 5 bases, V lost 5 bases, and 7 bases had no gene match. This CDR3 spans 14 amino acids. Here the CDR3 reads CASSVAGGWETQYF. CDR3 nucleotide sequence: TGTGCCAGCAGCGTGGCAGGGGGCTGGGAGACCCAGTACTTC.

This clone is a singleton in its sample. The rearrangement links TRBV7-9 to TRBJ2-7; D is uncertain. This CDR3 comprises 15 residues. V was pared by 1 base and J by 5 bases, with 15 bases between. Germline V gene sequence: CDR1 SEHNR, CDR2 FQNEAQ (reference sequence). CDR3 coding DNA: TGTGCCAGCAGCTTAGGAGGTCCGCCAGTTAACGAGCAGTACTTC. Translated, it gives CASSLGGPPVNEQYF.